The 27 T cell receptor beta chains presented below share a single source sample, sequenced in a study of beta chain features in type 1 diabetes. Study-level findings and limits: In every one of the four CD4+ subsets, TCRB CDR3s were moderately but significantly shorter in Type 1 diabetes patients.

Antigens for these TCRs are unknown. Reverse transcribing all isolated RNA meant expressed TCRB transcripts were sequenced. Measured with immunoSEQ multiplex PCR; TCRdb has only the in-frame clones, and not every one. This sample has about 160,000 clones, with about 8.1% found just once. The source material was central memory CD4+ T cells from blood. These receptors came from a woman under 30 with type 1 diabetes.

The V and J genes are TRBV4-2 and TRBJ1-3; no reliable D call. Between the trimmed V and J ends, which lost 0 bases and 8 bases, there was a span of 11 bases. The CDR3 contains 14 residues. Germline assignment: CDR1 LGHNA and CDR2 YNFKEQ. CDR3 residues: CASSQDLGQDTIYF. The CDR3 region has the DNA TGTGCCAGCAGCCAAGATCTGGGCCAGGACACCATATATTTT.

This clone has more than one count but fewer than ten. The chain joins TRBV14 to TRBJ2-2; D not certain. Germline CDR1 and CDR2: SGHDN and FVKESK. V was trimmed by 7 bases and J by 1 base, leaving 4 bases between them. This CDR3 spans 12 amino acids. CDR3 DNA: TGTGCCAGCAACATGAACACCGGGGAGCTGTTTTTT. Its translation is CASNMNTGELFF. The full variable domain, with the rest looked up from reference TRBV14 and TRBJ2-2, is EAGVTQFPSHSVIEKGQTVTLRCDPISGHDNLYWYRRVMGKEIKFLLHFVKESKQDESGMPNNRFLAERTGGTYSTLKVQPAELEDSGVYFCASNMNTGELFFGEGSRLTVL.

The table lists this clone with a few counts. This rearrangement joins TRBV30 to TRBJ2-7; 7 nucleotides agree with TRBD2. The CDR3 is 14 residues long. Trimming cost V 3 bases and J 5 bases; bases outside gene matches: 10. The germline V gene has CDR1 GTSNPN and CDR2 SVGIG (reference sequence). Written as DNA, the CDR3 is TGTGCCTGGAGGCCACTAGCGTACCCCAACGAGCAGTACTTC. Translation gives CAWRPLAYPNEQYF. Full variable domain (rest looked up from reference TRBV30 and TRBJ2-7): SQTIHQWPATLVQPVGSPLSLECTVEGTSNPNLYWYRQAAGRGLQLLFYSVGIGQISSEVPQNLSASRPQDRQFILSSKKLLLSDSGFYLCAWRPLAYPNEQYFGPGTRLTVT.

This clone was detected ten times or more. This chain connects TRBV7-2 to TRBJ2-3; 8 bases map to TRBD2. This CDR3 has 15 amino acids. V trimming: 3 bases; J trimming: 6 bases; junction bases outside the gene matches: 8. CDR1 and CDR2 from the germline V gene are SGHTA and FQGNSA. The CDR3 is CASSFISGGPDTQYF. The CDR3 DNA is TGTGCCAGCAGCTTCATATCGGGAGGGCCCGATACGCAGTATTTT.

The V gene is TRBV14, the J gene TRBJ1-1; unclear D gene. CDR3 size: 14 residues. Germline CDR1 SGHDN, CDR2 FVKESK. Deletions cut 0 bases from V and 3 bases from J, with 8 bases between. CDR3 loop: CASSQDVAYTEAFF. CDR3 in DNA: TGTGCCAGCAGCCAAGATGTGGCTTACACTGAAGCTTTCTTT.

The genes are TRBV18 and TRBJ2-7; D is possibly TRBD2 (5 bases). CDR1 KGHSH and CDR2 LQKENI come from the germline V gene. V was pared by 0 bases and J by 7 bases, with 16 bases between. This CDR3 region has 15 residues. The CDR3 loop reads CASSPPLDGGREQYF. DNA of the CDR3: TGTGCCAGCTCACCACCCCTGGACGGAGGTCGTGAGCAGTACTTC.

V gene TRBV9 combines with J gene TRBJ2-3; D remains ambiguous. CDR3 size: 14 residues. Germline V gene lookup returns CDR1 SGDLS and CDR2 YYNGEE. Trimming pared 0 bases from V and 2 bases from J, leaving 7 bases between. CDR3 in amino acids: CASSVESYTDTQYF. The CDR3 nucleotides read TGTGCCAGCAGCGTAGAGAGTTACACAGATACGCAGTATTTT.

The J gene is TRBJ2-3, the V gene TRBV5-1; TRBD1 matches at 7 bases. Germline CDR1 is SGHRS and CDR2 is YFSETQ. The CDR3 runs 15 residues. The trim removed 4 bases at V and 6 bases at J, leaving 11 bases unmatched. The CDR3 here is CASSILPGGQDTQYF. The DNA of the CDR3 is TGCGCCAGCAGCATTTTACCAGGGGGTCAGGATACGCAGTATTTT.

The rearrangement links TRBV6-5 to TRBJ1-2, with a tentative D call TRBD1 (6 bases). Per germline, CDR1 MNHEY and CDR2 SVGAGI. Trimming removed 6 bases at V and 5 bases at J, with 16 bases between. The CDR3 consists of 14 residues. DNA for the CDR3: TGTGCCAGCAGAGCGGGGGGCGCTCGGTATGGCTACACCTTC. This sequence encodes CASRAGGARYGYTF.

This chain joins TRBV29-1 and TRBJ2-3, with 13 bases that match TRBD2. V shed 4 bases, J shed 3 bases, and the junction held 1 base outside the gene matches. The CDR3 consists of 14 residues. The germline V gene has CDR1 SQVTM and CDR2 ANQGSEA. CDR3 in amino acids: CSVGGLAGTDTQYF. DNA of the CDR3: TGCAGCGTTGGGGGACTAGCGGGAACAGATACGCAGTATTTT.

The CDR3 loop reads CASSAGQSYEQYF. The CDR3 nucleotides read TGTGCCAGCAGCGCCGGACAGTCCTACGAGCAGTACTTC. This rearrangement joins TRBV9 to TRBJ2-7; tentative D call: TRBD1 (6 bases). In germline, CDR1 is SGDLS, CDR2 YYNGEE. V dropped 3 bases and J dropped 1 base, with 8 bases sitting between them. CDR3 length: 13 residues.

The chain combines TRBV7-2 with TRBJ2-7, with 9 bases matching TRBD2. The V and J ends lost 5 bases and 6 bases, in that order; junction bases with no gene match: 14. This CDR3 has 16 residues. CDR1 and CDR2 (germline): SGHTA, FQGNSA. The CDR3 nucleotides read TGTGCCAGCAGCCCAACCCCCGGGACTAGCTCTGCCGAGCAGTACTTC. It yields the protein CASSPTPGTSSAEQYF. Full variable domain (rest looked up from reference TRBV7-2 and TRBJ2-7): GAGVSQSPSNKVTEKGKDVELRCDPISGHTALYWYRQSLGQGLEFLIYFQGNSAPDKSGLPSDRFSAERTGGSVSTLTIQRTQQEDSAVYLCASSPTPGTSSAEQYFGPGTRLTVT.

This clone has only a few counts. The CDR3 spells CASSFGSSEVDTQYF. CDR3 DNA sequence: TGCGCCAGCAGTTTCGGGTCTAGCGAGGTGGATACGCAGTATTTT. This sequence joins TRBV4-1 and TRBJ2-3, with D possibly TRBD2 on 6 matching bases. Germline V gives CDR1 MGHRA, CDR2 YSYEKL. The germline V and J ends were trimmed by 6 bases and 6 bases, with 19 bases remaining between them. The CDR3 extends over 15 amino acids.

This clone was seen more than once but under ten times. The chain carries TRBV4-3 and TRBJ2-1, with D possibly matching TRBD1 (6 bases). Per germline, CDR1 LGHNA and CDR2 YSLEER. With 0 bases removed from V and 4 bases from J, the gap between germline ends came to 10 bases. This CDR3 spans 15 amino acids. In DNA form, the CDR3 reads TGCGCCAGCAGCCAAGAGGGGACACCGTACAATGAGCAGTTCTTC. It codes for CASSQEGTPYNEQFF.

This chain uses TRBV5-1 with TRBJ2-5, with TRBD1 matching 7 bases. V trimming: 4 bases; J trimming: 4 bases; junction bases outside the gene matches: 10. CDR3 length: 15 amino acids. Germline V CDR1 and CDR2: SGHRS, YFSETQ. As DNA, the CDR3 is TGCGCCAGCAGCGGTCCTGAGACAGGGAGAGAGACCCAGTACTTC. The encoded protein is CASSGPETGRETQYF.

This chain links TRBV5-1 with TRBJ1-1; 9 positions agree with TRBD1. Germline trimming cut 4 bases from V and 1 base from J; bases unmatched to any gene: 8. CDR3 size: 16 residues. The germline gives CDR1 SGHRS, CDR2 YFSETQ. CDR3 bases: TGCGCCAGCAGCATAGCCGGGACAGGGACGAACACTGAAGCTTTCTTT. This sequence encodes CASSIAGTGTNTEAFF.

The J gene is TRBJ2-7, the V gene TRBV7-9; 7 nucleotides line up with TRBD1. The germline V gene has CDR1 SEHNR and CDR2 FQNEAQ (reference sequence). This CDR3 has 13 amino acids. Trimming at V came to 6 bases and at J to 2 bases, leaving 4 bases not matched to a gene. The CDR3 region is CASRETGAYEQYF. The CDR3 DNA follows: TGTGCCAGCAGGGAAACAGGGGCCTACGAGCAGTACTTC.

This clone was observed a few times. The chain joins TRBV7-2 to TRBJ1-1; a weak D match, TRBD1 (5 bases). The V end was cut by 1 base, the J end by 1 base, with 13 bases between. The CDR3 spans 16 residues. The germline V gene encodes CDR1 SGHTA and CDR2 FQGNSA. CDR3 protein: CASSLVPQGGNTEAFF. CDR3 in DNA: TGTGCCAGCAGCTTAGTGCCTCAGGGCGGGAACACTGAAGCTTTCTTT. The full variable domain, completed using reference TRBV7-2 and TRBJ1-1, is GAGVSQSPSNKVTEKGKDVELRCDPISGHTALYWYRQSLGQGLEFLIYFQGNSAPDKSGLPSDRFSAERTGGSVSTLTIQRTQQEDSAVYLCASSLVPQGGNTEAFFGQGTRLTVV.

The gene calls are TRBV10-3 and TRBJ1-2; no clear D gene. Germline V gene sequence: CDR1 ENHRY, CDR2 SYGVKD. CDR3 length: 13 residues. V lost 3 bases, J lost 7 bases, and 12 bases lay in between. The CDR3 is CAISDPGLGGYTF. The CDR3, as DNA: TGTGCCATCAGTGACCCAGGTCTGGGTGGCTACACCTTC.

The chain uses TRBV5-1 and TRBJ2-2; D unresolved. CDR3 length: 14 amino acids. Germline V gene lookup returns CDR1 SGHRS and CDR2 YFSETQ. With 4 bases removed from V and 5 bases from J, the gap between germline ends came to 12 bases. CDR3 in DNA: TGCGCCAGCAGCACCTCTGTTACTACCGGGGAGCTGTTTTTT. Amino acids: CASSTSVTTGELFF.

V is TRBV7-2 and J is TRBJ1-6; 8 positions match TRBD1. V trimming: 2 bases; J trimming: 8 bases; junction bases outside the gene matches: 5. This CDR3 spans 15 amino acids. The germline gives CDR1 SGHTA, CDR2 FQGNSA. The DNA of the CDR3 is TGTGCCAGCAGCTTATTGGGACAGGCGGATTCACCCCTCCACTTT. It yields the protein CASSLLGQADSPLHF.

This clone has just a few counts. The rearrangement uses TRBV7-3 and TRBJ2-2, with 11 bases identical to TRBD2. Trimming at V came to 4 bases and at J to 7 bases, leaving 11 bases not matched to a gene. From germline, CDR1 is SGHTA and CDR2 FQGTGA. The CDR3 sequence is 17 residues long. For the CDR3, the DNA is TGTGCCAGCAGCTCCACCGCCATAGCGGGAGGGGGCGGGGAGCTGTTTTTT. This encodes CASSSTAIAGGGGELFF.

The chain employs TRBV7-2 and TRBJ2-3, with D unresolved. This CDR3 region has 15 residues. The germline V gene encodes CDR1 SGHTA and CDR2 FQGNSA. V was clipped by 5 bases and J by 4 bases, with 16 bases between them. The CDR3 reads CASSDRVGAPDTQYF. CDR3 sequence (DNA): TGTGCCAGCAGCGACCGGGTCGGCGCCCCAGATACGCAGTATTTT.

The CDR3 coding sequence is TGTGCCAGCAGCTTAAACCCCCACGGGGGGGCTGAAGCTTTCTTT. It specifies CASSLNPHGGAEAFF. The chain is built from TRBV7-3 and TRBJ1-1, with a weak D call TRBD1 (5 bases). The V gene's germline CDR1 is SGHTA and CDR2 FQGTGA. Trimming shortened V by 1 base and J by 6 bases, and 15 bases separated the two germline ends. This CDR3 has 15 residues. Supplemented by reference TRBV7-3 and TRBJ1-1, the full variable domain reads GAGVSQTPSNKVTEKGKYVELRCDPISGHTALYWYRQSLGQGPEFLIYFQGTGAADDSGLPNDRFFAVRPEGSVSTLKIQRTERGDSAVYLCASSLNPHGGAEAFFGQGTRLTVV.

This clone was seen only a few times. This sequence joins TRBV7-2 and TRBJ2-2, with 8 bases fitting TRBD2. The germline V gene encodes CDR1 SGHTA and CDR2 FQGNSA. The CDR3 contains 15 residues. Trimming cost V 5 bases and J 7 bases; bases outside gene matches: 9. The CDR3 protein is CASSREGLLNGELFF. CDR3 in DNA: TGTGCCAGCAGCCGGGAGGGGTTGCTGAACGGGGAGCTGTTTTTT.

The gene calls are TRBV9 and TRBJ2-1, with a possible D match to TRBD1 (6 bases). V was clipped by 3 bases and J by 12 bases, with 19 bases between them. Germline CDR1 reads SGDLS; CDR2 reads YYNGEE. The CDR3 is 14 amino acids. CDR3 DNA: TGTGCCAGCAGCGAATTACCAGGGGACACAGGGCAGTTCTTC. It yields the protein CASSELPGDTGQFF.

The chain joins TRBV23-1 to TRBJ1-6; tentatively, D is TRBD1 (5 bases). TRBV23-1 is assigned to the ORF class and has an uncertain function. The CDR3 has 16 residues. V gave up 0 bases and J gave up 7 bases, with 13 bases separating them. The CDR3 sequence is CASSQSIRVWNSPLHF. The CDR3 DNA is TGCGCCAGCAGTCAATCGATCAGGGTATGGAATTCACCCCTCCACTTT.